The rows below give T cell receptor beta chains drawn from one sample of a study of blood T cell repertoires in COVID-19. Profiled with immunoSEQ multiplex PCR; TCRdb holds only in-frame clones, not every one. The sample carries more than 150,000 clones, 82% recorded once. Material: PBMCs or T cells enriched from blood (not recorded which). The receptors shown here come from a man in his forties who had recovered from COVID-19. The CDR3 runs from the conserved cysteine through the conserved F or W. Each record gives: clone size, D gene, V gene, J gene, CDR3 DNA, CDR3 protein. The D gene is left open where the match is weak. Not all rows give a size; the values are once, few, many and, for expanded clones, a class.

abundance: NA; d_gene: TRBD1; v_gene: TRBV6-5; j_gene: TRBJ1-5; CDR3nt: TGTGCCAGCACCCCGGGACAGGGCGGTCAGCCCCAGCATTTT; CDR3aa: CASTPGQGGQPQHF
abundance: NA; d_gene: TRBD1; v_gene: TRBV5-4; j_gene: TRBJ1-4; CDR3nt: TGTGCCAGCAGCGACCTAACAGGGGTTGGTGAAAAACTGTTTTTT; CDR3aa: CASSDLTGVGEKLFF
abundance: once; d_gene: TRBD1; v_gene: TRBV7-6; j_gene: TRBJ2-6; CDR3nt: TGTGCCAGCAGCCCGGGGACAGGGGGCGCCTCTGGGGCCAACGTCCTGACTTTC; CDR3aa: CASSPGTGGASGANVLTF
abundance: NA; d_gene: TRBD1; v_gene: TRBV6-5; j_gene: TRBJ1-5; CDR3nt: TGTGCCAGCAGTCTACCGGGACAGGGGTGGATCCAGCATTTT; CDR3aa: CASSLPGQGWIQHF
abundance: NA; d_gene: TRBD1; v_gene: TRBV28; j_gene: TRBJ2-2; CDR3nt: TGTGCCAGCAGTTCTCGCAGGGGGTTGGCCACCGGGGAGCTGTTTTTT; CDR3aa: CASSSRRGLATGELFF
abundance: few; d_gene: NA; v_gene: TRBV9; j_gene: TRBJ2-1; CDR3nt: TGTGCCAGCAGCGGTAGTCGAAGCTCCTACAATGAGCAGTTCTTC; CDR3aa: CASSGSRSSYNEQFF
abundance: NA; d_gene: NA; v_gene: TRBV28; j_gene: TRBJ2-7; CDR3nt: TGTGCCAGCAGCGTCCTTTGGGCCGGGATGCGTGGACCCTACGAGCAGTACTTC; CDR3aa: CASSVLWAGMRGPYEQYF
abundance: NA; d_gene: NA; v_gene: TRBV7-2; j_gene: TRBJ2-2; CDR3nt: TGTGCCAGCAGCTTCCAGACAGTGGACACCGGGGAGCTGTTTTTT; CDR3aa: CASSFQTVDTGELFF
abundance: NA; d_gene: NA; v_gene: TRBV6-5; j_gene: TRBJ1-1; CDR3nt: TGTGCCAGCAGGCGACCGGAGGGGAACACTGAAGCTTTCTTT; CDR3aa: CASRRPEGNTEAFF
abundance: NA; d_gene: TRBD2; v_gene: TRBV6-2/TRBV6-3; j_gene: TRBJ2-4; CDR3nt: TGTGCCAGCAGTTACTGGGCGGGAGTAGCCAAAAACATTCAGTACTTC; CDR3aa: CASSYWAGVAKNIQYF
abundance: once; d_gene: NA; v_gene: TRBV6-5; j_gene: TRBJ1-5; CDR3nt: TGTGCCAGCAGTCACGGGGACGGTTCGGAGGGGCCCCAGCATTTT; CDR3aa: CASSHGDGSEGPQHF
abundance: once; d_gene: NA; v_gene: TRBV7-8; j_gene: TRBJ2-2; CDR3nt: TGTGCCAGCAGCCCGATAAACAGGGACACCGGGGAGCTGTTTTTT; CDR3aa: CASSPINRDTGELFF
abundance: NA; d_gene: TRBD2; v_gene: TRBV10-3; j_gene: TRBJ2-3; CDR3nt: TGTGCCATCAGTGACGTAGCGGGGGCAGATACGCAGTATTTT; CDR3aa: CAISDVAGADTQYF
abundance: NA; d_gene: TRBD2; v_gene: TRBV9; j_gene: TRBJ2-2; CDR3nt: TGTGCCAGCAGCGTATATGTGGGAGGGCCCGGGGAGCTGTTTTTT; CDR3aa: CASSVYVGGPGELFF
abundance: NA; d_gene: NA; v_gene: TRBV27; j_gene: TRBJ2-7; CDR3nt: TGTGCCAGCAGTTCCGGGGGCTACGAGCAGTACTTC; CDR3aa: CASSSGGYEQYF
abundance: NA; d_gene: NA; v_gene: TRBV2; j_gene: TRBJ1-4; CDR3nt: TGTGCCAGCAGCGAGCAAGTTGAAAAACTGTTTTTT; CDR3aa: CASSEQVEKLFF
abundance: NA; d_gene: TRBD2; v_gene: TRBV3-1/TRBV3-2; j_gene: TRBJ2-1; CDR3nt: TGTGCCAGCAGTATAGGGACTAGCGGGAGGGAGCAGTTCTTC; CDR3aa: CASSIGTSGREQFF
abundance: NA; d_gene: TRBD1; v_gene: TRBV25-1; j_gene: TRBJ2-7; CDR3nt: TGTGCCAGCAGTGAATGGCAGGGGGACGAGCAGTACTTC; CDR3aa: CASSEWQGDEQYF
abundance: once; d_gene: NA; v_gene: TRBV7-2; j_gene: TRBJ2-3; CDR3nt: TGTGCCAGCAGCTTAGACCGAGTTTCAGATACGCAGTATTTT; CDR3aa: CASSLDRVSDTQYF
abundance: NA; d_gene: NA; v_gene: TRBV19; j_gene: TRBJ1-3; CDR3nt: TGTGCCAGTAGTATCTTCGGAGACTCTGGAAACACCATATATTTT; CDR3aa: CASSIFGDSGNTIYF
abundance: once; d_gene: NA; v_gene: TRBV27; j_gene: TRBJ2-7; CDR3nt: TGTGCCAGCAGTTTCTCGGGAGCAACCTACGAGCAGTACTTC; CDR3aa: CASSFSGATYEQYF
abundance: once; d_gene: TRBD1; v_gene: TRBV7-3; j_gene: TRBJ1-6; CDR3nt: TGTGCCAGCAGCTTAAATCCGACAGGGTCTTCACCCCTCCACTTT; CDR3aa: CASSLNPTGSSPLHF
abundance: NA; d_gene: NA; v_gene: TRBV5-1; j_gene: TRBJ1-2; CDR3nt: TGCGCCAGCAGCTTAGCGGGACTAACCTATGGCTACACCTTC; CDR3aa: CASSLAGLTYGYTF
abundance: once; d_gene: TRBD2; v_gene: TRBV2; j_gene: TRBJ2-7; CDR3nt: TGTGCCAGCAGTGAGGGACTAGCGGGAATCTACGAGCAGTACTTC; CDR3aa: CASSEGLAGIYEQYF
abundance: NA; d_gene: NA; v_gene: TRBV5-4; j_gene: TRBJ1-1; CDR3nt: TGTGCCAGCAGCTTGGAGGGGCAGGGCATGAACACTGAAGCTTTCTTT; CDR3aa: CASSLEGQGMNTEAFF
abundance: few; d_gene: NA; v_gene: TRBV6-6; j_gene: TRBJ2-2; CDR3nt: TGTGCCAGCAGTCCGGGTCTTACGAACACCGGGGAGCTGTTTTTT; CDR3aa: CASSPGLTNTGELFF
abundance: NA; d_gene: NA; v_gene: TRBV7-8; j_gene: TRBJ1-1; CDR3nt: TGTGCCAGCAGCTTCCCAGGGAACACTGAAGCTTTCTTT; CDR3aa: CASSFPGNTEAFF
abundance: NA; d_gene: TRBD2; v_gene: TRBV13; j_gene: TRBJ2-3; CDR3nt: TGTGCCAGCAGCACTCAAATCGGGGGGGATACGCAGTATTTT; CDR3aa: CASSTQIGGDTQYF
abundance: NA; d_gene: NA; v_gene: TRBV25-1; j_gene: TRBJ1-4; CDR3nt: TGTGCCAGCGGGGGCTACACAGGGTTGCTGTTTTTT; CDR3aa: CASGGYTGLLFF
abundance: NA; d_gene: TRBD1; v_gene: TRBV6-1; j_gene: TRBJ2-7; CDR3nt: TGTGCCAGCAGTGAATCAGGGGGTTCCTACGAGCAGTACTTC; CDR3aa: CASSESGGSYEQYF
abundance: NA; d_gene: NA; v_gene: TRBV6-2/TRBV6-3; j_gene: TRBJ2-2; CDR3nt: TGTGCCAGCAGCCGATTAACGGGGGCGAACACCGGGGAGCTGTTTTTT; CDR3aa: CASSRLTGANTGELFF
abundance: NA; d_gene: TRBD2; v_gene: TRBV5-1; j_gene: TRBJ2-1; CDR3nt: TGCGCCAGCAGCTACCGGACTAGCGGTAATGAGCAGTTCTTC; CDR3aa: CASSYRTSGNEQFF
abundance: NA; d_gene: TRBD1; v_gene: TRBV27; j_gene: TRBJ1-6; CDR3nt: TGTGCCAGCAGTTGGGCCCCGGGACAGGGGTTCGGCTCCTATAATTCACCCCTCCACTTT; CDR3aa: CASSWAPGQGFGSYNSPLHF
abundance: NA; d_gene: NA; v_gene: TRBV6-5; j_gene: TRBJ1-5; CDR3nt: TGTGCCAGCAGTTACTCTGGGGGGATTCAGCCCCAGCATTTT; CDR3aa: CASSYSGGIQPQHF
abundance: once; d_gene: TRBD1; v_gene: TRBV5-1; j_gene: TRBJ2-7; CDR3nt: TGCGCCAGCAGCTTGGGTCCGGTGGGACAGGGAACCTACGAGCAGTACTTC; CDR3aa: CASSLGPVGQGTYEQYF
abundance: once; d_gene: NA; v_gene: TRBV9; j_gene: TRBJ2-7; CDR3nt: TGTGCCAGCAGCGTAGGGGACAACTCCTACGAGCAGTACTTC; CDR3aa: CASSVGDNSYEQYF
abundance: NA; d_gene: NA; v_gene: TRBV19; j_gene: TRBJ2-1; CDR3nt: TGTGCCAGTAGTATGGAGGGGGCCCCCTACAATGAGCAGTTCTTC; CDR3aa: CASSMEGAPYNEQFF
abundance: NA; d_gene: NA; v_gene: TRBV9; j_gene: TRBJ2-5; CDR3nt: TGTGCCAGCAGCCTTCACCTAGCGACAAAAGAGACCCAGTACTTC; CDR3aa: CASSLHLATKETQYF
abundance: once; d_gene: TRBD2; v_gene: TRBV10-3; j_gene: TRBJ2-1; CDR3nt: TGTGCCATCAGTGACGGGACTAGCGGGTCTAATGAGCAGTTCTTC; CDR3aa: CAISDGTSGSNEQFF
abundance: few; d_gene: NA; v_gene: TRBV19; j_gene: TRBJ1-4; CDR3nt: TGTGCCAGTAGTATATTCGACAAGACAACTAATGAAAAACTGTTTTTT; CDR3aa: CASSIFDKTTNEKLFF
abundance: NA; d_gene: NA; v_gene: TRBV10-3; j_gene: TRBJ1-2; CDR3nt: TGTGCCATCACCCAAAGAAGTTCGGGGGACTCGATATATGGCTACACCTTC; CDR3aa: CAITQRSSGDSIYGYTF
abundance: NA; d_gene: NA; v_gene: TRBV10-3; j_gene: TRBJ1-6; CDR3nt: TGTGCCATCAGTGGGGCAGGGGCGAATAATTCACCCCTCCACTTT; CDR3aa: CAISGAGANNSPLHF
abundance: NA; d_gene: NA; v_gene: TRBV12-3/TRBV12-4; j_gene: TRBJ1-1; CDR3nt: TGTGCCAGCAGTTTTACTGACAGTTGGCATTTCTTT; CDR3aa: CASSFTDSWHFF
abundance: NA; d_gene: TRBD2; v_gene: TRBV7-9; j_gene: TRBJ2-5; CDR3nt: TGTGCCAGCAGCTCTGTAGCGGGCAAAGAGACCCAGTACTTC; CDR3aa: CASSSVAGKETQYF
abundance: NA; d_gene: TRBD1; v_gene: TRBV6-2/TRBV6-3; j_gene: TRBJ1-1; CDR3nt: TGTGCCAGCAGTTTCCCCGAGTATGGACAGGACACTGAAGCTTTCTTT; CDR3aa: CASSFPEYGQDTEAFF
abundance: NA; d_gene: TRBD1; v_gene: TRBV10-3; j_gene: TRBJ1-2; CDR3nt: TGTGCCATCGGGACAGGGGACGGCTACACCTTC; CDR3aa: CAIGTGDGYTF
abundance: NA; d_gene: TRBD2; v_gene: TRBV9; j_gene: TRBJ2-1; CDR3nt: TGTGCCAGCAGCGTCCGTGGACTAGCGGTGAATGAGCAGTTCTTC; CDR3aa: CASSVRGLAVNEQFF
abundance: NA; d_gene: TRBD2; v_gene: TRBV12-5; j_gene: TRBJ2-1; CDR3nt: TGTGCTAGTGGTTTGGTACTTACGGGGAGGGGGCAGTTCTTC; CDR3aa: CASGLVLTGRGQFF
abundance: once; d_gene: TRBD1; v_gene: TRBV6-5; j_gene: TRBJ1-1; CDR3nt: TGTGCCAGCAGCCTGACAGGGATGGCTTTCTTT; CDR3aa: CASSLTGMAFF
abundance: few; d_gene: TRBD2; v_gene: TRBV6-2/TRBV6-3; j_gene: TRBJ2-2; CDR3nt: TGTGCCAGCAGTTACTTCAGCTCGCGACTAGCGGGAGCGGGGGCCGGGGAGCTGTTTTTT; CDR3aa: CASSYFSSRLAGAGAGELFF
abundance: NA; d_gene: NA; v_gene: TRBV18; j_gene: TRBJ2-7; CDR3nt: TGTGCCAGCTCACCACCAGGTTCGGGTGGATTCACCTACGAGCAGTACTTC; CDR3aa: CASSPPGSGGFTYEQYF
abundance: NA; d_gene: TRBD1; v_gene: TRBV7-3; j_gene: TRBJ1-1; CDR3nt: TGTGCCAGCAGCTGGACAGGGGGTGACACTGAAGCTTTCTTT; CDR3aa: CASSWTGGDTEAFF
abundance: NA; d_gene: NA; v_gene: TRBV24-1; j_gene: TRBJ1-2; CDR3nt: TGTGCCACCAGTGATTCACAGACCACCTATGGCTACACCTTC; CDR3aa: CATSDSQTTYGYTF